This note documents a single TCR beta chain sequence. TCRalpha and TCRbeta cDNA underwent two nested PCRs of roughly 16 and 10 cycles. TCRdb reprocessed the 5' RACE reads and keeps a single row for each CDR3 protein, giving no DNA. The sample holds roughly 300,000 distinct CDR3 sequences. The sample is drawn from a study of monozygotic twins with inflammatory bowel disease. CDR3 size: 14 residues. CDR1 is SGHDT, CDR2 YYEEEE, per germline. This chain joins TRBV5-6 and TRBJ2-5. The source is a human donor with ulcerative colitis or Crohn's disease, or a healthy co-twin of an affected twin (not recorded which). The sequenced sample was blood. Here the CDR3 reads CASSLIQTQETQYF.